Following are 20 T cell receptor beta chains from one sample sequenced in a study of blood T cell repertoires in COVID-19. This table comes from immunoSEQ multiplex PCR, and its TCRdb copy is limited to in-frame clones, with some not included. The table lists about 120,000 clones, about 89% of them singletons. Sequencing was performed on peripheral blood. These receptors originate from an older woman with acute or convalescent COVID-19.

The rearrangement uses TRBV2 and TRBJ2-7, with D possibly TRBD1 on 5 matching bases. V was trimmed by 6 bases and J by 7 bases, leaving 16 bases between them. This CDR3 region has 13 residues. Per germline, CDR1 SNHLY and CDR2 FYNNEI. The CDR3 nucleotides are TGTGCCAGCAGCCTCGGACCCCAGGGAGAGCAGTACTTC. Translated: CASSLGPQGEQYF.

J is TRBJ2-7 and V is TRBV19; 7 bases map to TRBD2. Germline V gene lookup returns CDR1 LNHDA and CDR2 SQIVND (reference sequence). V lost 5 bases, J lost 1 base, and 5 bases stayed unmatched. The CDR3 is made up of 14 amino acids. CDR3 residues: CASSDSGVSYEQYF. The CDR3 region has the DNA TGTGCCAGTAGTGACAGCGGGGTGTCCTACGAGCAGTACTTC.

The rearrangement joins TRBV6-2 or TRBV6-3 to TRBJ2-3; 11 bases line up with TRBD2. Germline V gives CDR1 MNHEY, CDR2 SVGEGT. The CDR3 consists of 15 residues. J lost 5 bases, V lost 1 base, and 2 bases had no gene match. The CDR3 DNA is TGTGCCAGCAGTTACTGGGGGACTAGCGGAGATACGCAGTATTTT. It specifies CASSYWGTSGDTQYF.

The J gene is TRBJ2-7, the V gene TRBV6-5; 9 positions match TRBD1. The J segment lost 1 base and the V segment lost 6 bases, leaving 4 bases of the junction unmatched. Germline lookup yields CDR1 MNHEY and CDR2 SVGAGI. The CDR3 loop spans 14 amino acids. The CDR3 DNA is TGTGCCAGCAGAAGACAGGGGGGATCCTACGAGCAGTACTTC. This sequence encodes CASRRQGGSYEQYF.

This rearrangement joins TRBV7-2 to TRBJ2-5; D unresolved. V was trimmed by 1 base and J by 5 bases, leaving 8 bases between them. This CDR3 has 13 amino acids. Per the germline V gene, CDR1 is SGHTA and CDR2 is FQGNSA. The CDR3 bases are TGTGCCAGCAGCTTAGGTTTCGGGGAGACCCAGTACTTC. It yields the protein CASSLGFGETQYF.

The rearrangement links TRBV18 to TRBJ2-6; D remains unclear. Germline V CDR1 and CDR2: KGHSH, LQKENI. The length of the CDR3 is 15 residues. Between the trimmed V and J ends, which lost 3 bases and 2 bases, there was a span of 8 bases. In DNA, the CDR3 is TGTGCCAGCTCACCGGGCTCCCCTGGGGCCAACGTCCTGACTTTC. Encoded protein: CASSPGSPGANVLTF.

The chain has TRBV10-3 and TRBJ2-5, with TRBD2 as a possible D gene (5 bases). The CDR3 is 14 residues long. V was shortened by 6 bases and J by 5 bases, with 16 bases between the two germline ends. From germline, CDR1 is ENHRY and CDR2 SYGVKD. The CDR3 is CAIRGEGRGETQYF. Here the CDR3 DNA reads TGTGCCATCAGGGGAGAAGGGCGAGGGGAGACCCAGTACTTC.

Here the CDR3 reads CASSLSQVMNTEAFF. The CDR3 nucleotides are TGTGCCAGCAGTCTTTCCCAGGTCATGAACACTGAAGCTTTCTTT. The rearrangement links TRBV27 to TRBJ1-1; no reliable D call. This CDR3 region has 15 residues. CDR1 and CDR2 (germline): MNHEY, SMNVEV (reference sequence). Trimming stripped 5 bases from V and 0 bases from J, with 13 bases between.

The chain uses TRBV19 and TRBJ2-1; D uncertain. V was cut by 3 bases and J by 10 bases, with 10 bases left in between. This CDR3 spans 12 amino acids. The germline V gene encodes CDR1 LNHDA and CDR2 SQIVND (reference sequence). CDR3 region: CASSMPGSEQFF. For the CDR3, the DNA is TGTGCCAGTAGTATGCCGGGTAGCGAGCAGTTCTTC.

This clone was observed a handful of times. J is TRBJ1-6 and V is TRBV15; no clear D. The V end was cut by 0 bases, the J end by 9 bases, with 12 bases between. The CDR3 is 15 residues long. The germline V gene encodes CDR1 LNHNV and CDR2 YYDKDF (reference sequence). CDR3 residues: CATSRDLRGISPLHF. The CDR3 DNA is TGTGCCACCAGCAGAGATCTGAGAGGGATTTCACCCCTCCACTTT.

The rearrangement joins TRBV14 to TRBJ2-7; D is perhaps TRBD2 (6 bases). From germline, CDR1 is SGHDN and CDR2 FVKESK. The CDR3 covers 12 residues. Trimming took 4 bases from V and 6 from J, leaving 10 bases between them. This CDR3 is CASSPGGREQYF. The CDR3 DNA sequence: TGTGCCAGCAGCCCCGGGGGACGCGAGCAGTACTTC.

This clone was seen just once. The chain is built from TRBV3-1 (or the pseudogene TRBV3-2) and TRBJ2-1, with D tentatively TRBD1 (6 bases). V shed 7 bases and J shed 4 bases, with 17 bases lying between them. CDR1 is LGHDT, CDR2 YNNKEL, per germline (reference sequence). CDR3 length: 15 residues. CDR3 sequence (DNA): TGTGCCAGCACCAAGGATACAGGGCTATACAATGAGCAGTTCTTC. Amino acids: CASTKDTGLYNEQFF.

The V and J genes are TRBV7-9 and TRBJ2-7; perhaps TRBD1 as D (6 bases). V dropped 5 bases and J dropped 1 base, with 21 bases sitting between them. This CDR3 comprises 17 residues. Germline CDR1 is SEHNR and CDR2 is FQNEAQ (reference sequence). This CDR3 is CASSLLGNRDKSYEQYF. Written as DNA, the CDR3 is TGTGCCAGCAGCCTCTTGGGAAATAGGGACAAATCCTACGAGCAGTACTTC.

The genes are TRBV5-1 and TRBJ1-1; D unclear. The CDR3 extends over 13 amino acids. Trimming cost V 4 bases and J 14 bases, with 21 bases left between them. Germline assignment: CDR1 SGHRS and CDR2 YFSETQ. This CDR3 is CASSPGSGHRLFF. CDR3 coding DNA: TGCGCCAGCAGCCCGGGGTCGGGCCACCGGTTGTTCTTT.

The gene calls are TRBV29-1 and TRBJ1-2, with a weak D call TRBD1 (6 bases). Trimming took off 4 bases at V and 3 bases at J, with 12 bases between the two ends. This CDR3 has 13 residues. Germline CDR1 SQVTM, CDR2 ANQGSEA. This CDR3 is CSVASDSDYGYTF. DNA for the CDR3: TGCAGCGTTGCTTCGGACAGTGACTATGGCTACACCTTC. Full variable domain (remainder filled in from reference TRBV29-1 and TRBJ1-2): SAVISQKPSRDICQRGTSLTIQCQVDSQVTMMFWYRQQPGQSLTLIATANQGSEATYESGFVIDKFPISRPNLTFSTLTVSNMSPEDSSIYLCSVASDSDYGYTFGSGTRLTVV.

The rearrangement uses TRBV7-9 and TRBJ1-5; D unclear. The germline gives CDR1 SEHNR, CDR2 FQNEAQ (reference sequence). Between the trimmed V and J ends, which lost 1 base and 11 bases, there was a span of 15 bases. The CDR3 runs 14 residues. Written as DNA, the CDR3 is TGTGCCAGCAGCTTAGAGTTGCGGGGTGGGACCCAGCATTTT. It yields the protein CASSLELRGGTQHF.

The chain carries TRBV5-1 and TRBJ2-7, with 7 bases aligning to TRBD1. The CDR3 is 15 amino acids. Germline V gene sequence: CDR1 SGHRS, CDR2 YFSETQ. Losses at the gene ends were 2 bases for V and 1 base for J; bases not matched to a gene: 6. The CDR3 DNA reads TGCGCCAGCAGCTTCCCGACAGGGTCATCCTACGAGCAGTACTTC. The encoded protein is CASSFPTGSSYEQYF.

In DNA form, the CDR3 reads TGTGCCACCAGCAAACCGCCGGCAGATACGCAGTATTTT. Its protein product is CATSKPPADTQYF. The chain joins TRBV15 to TRBJ2-3; no clear D gene. V was clipped by 4 bases and J by 4 bases, with 9 bases between them. The germline CDR1 and CDR2 sequences are LNHNV and YYDKDF (reference sequence). This CDR3 contains 13 residues.

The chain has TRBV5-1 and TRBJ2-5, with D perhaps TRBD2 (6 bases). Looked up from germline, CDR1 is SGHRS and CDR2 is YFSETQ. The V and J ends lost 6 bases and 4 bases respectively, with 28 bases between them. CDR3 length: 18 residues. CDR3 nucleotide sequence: TGCGCCAGCAACCTTGGTCTTACCGGGACTCCCCCTCGAGAGACCCAGTACTTC. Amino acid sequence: CASNLGLTGTPPRETQYF.

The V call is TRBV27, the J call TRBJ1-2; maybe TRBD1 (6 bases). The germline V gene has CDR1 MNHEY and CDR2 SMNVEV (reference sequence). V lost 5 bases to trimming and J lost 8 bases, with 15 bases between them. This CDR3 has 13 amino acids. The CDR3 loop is CASSPQGIRGYTF. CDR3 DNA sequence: TGTGCCAGCAGTCCCCAGGGGATTAGAGGCTACACCTTC.